These 2 T cell receptor beta chains were sequenced from one sample in a study of blood T cell repertoires in COVID-19. Clones were sequenced by immunoSEQ multiplex PCR, and TCRdb holds only the in-frame ones, with some missing. The data contain roughly 91,000 clones, more than 60% of them singletons. The source material was peripheral blood. Receptors were obtained from an older man with acute or convalescent COVID-19.

The chain is built from TRBV5-1 and TRBJ1-2, with 8 bases lining up with TRBD1. Trimming removed 4 bases from V and 4 bases from J; junction bases left unmatched: 9. CDR1 is SGHRS, CDR2 YFSETQ, per germline. CDR3 size: 15 residues. The DNA for the CDR3 is TGCGCCAGCAGCGCCGACAGGGGAGGACTCTATGGCTACACCTTC. Its translation: CASSADRGGLYGYTF. Complete variable domain (other parts from reference TRBV5-1 and TRBJ1-2): KAGVTQTPRYLIKTRGQQVTLSCSPISGHRSVSWYQQTPGQGLQFLFEYFSETQRNKGNFPGRFSGRQFSNSRSEMNVSTLELGDSALYLCASSADRGGLYGYTFGSGTRLTVV.

The chain couples TRBV5-6 to TRBJ2-2; TRBD2 matches at 9 bases. Germline trimming cut 3 bases from V and 4 bases from J; bases unmatched to any gene: 7. The CDR3 length is 16 residues. Germline CDR1 reads SGHDT; CDR2 reads YYEEEE. The CDR3 sequence: CASSSAGGRGTGELFF. DNA of the CDR3: TGTGCCAGCAGCTCTGCGGGGGGGCGCGGCACCGGGGAGCTGTTTTTT.